The 9 T cell receptor beta chains listed next were all sequenced from one sample in a study of shared clonotypes between healthy human individuals. The protocol was immunoSEQ multiplex PCR, while the TCRdb copy is restricted to in-frame clones and leaves out a portion. The sample yields 600,000 to 700,000 clones, roughly 72% seen once. The specimen sequenced was memory CD4+ T cells sorted from blood. The subset here: CD45RA-negative fraction. These receptors all come from a woman aged 25 to 39 in good health.

The J gene is TRBJ1-1, the V gene TRBV11-2; the D gene is possibly TRBD1 (5 bases). The germline gives CDR1 SGHAT, CDR2 FQNNGV. Deletions cut 5 bases from V and 8 bases from J, with 15 bases between. This CDR3 spans 13 amino acids. The DNA for the CDR3 is TGTGCCAGCAGCGTACAGCGGGACCTCGAAGCTTTCTTT. Amino acid sequence: CASSVQRDLEAFF.

This rearrangement joins TRBV19 to TRBJ2-7; a possible D gene is TRBD2 (6 bases). CDR3 length: 14 amino acids. The germline gives CDR1 LNHDA, CDR2 SQIVND (reference sequence). V was clipped by 3 bases and J by 6 bases, with 15 bases between them. The DNA for the CDR3 is TGTGCCAGTAGTATCGTGGGAGGCCGAGGCGAGCAGTACTTC. This translates into CASSIVGGRGEQYF.

V and J are TRBV18 and TRBJ1-5; D gene unclear. This CDR3 has 12 amino acids. The germline V and J ends were trimmed by 5 bases and 5 bases, with 7 bases remaining between them. CDR1 and CDR2 from the germline V gene are KGHSH and LQKENI. This CDR3 reads CASSNGDQPQHF. Written as DNA, the CDR3 is TGTGCCAGCTCAAACGGGGATCAGCCCCAGCATTTT.

This chain uses TRBV11-2 with TRBJ2-7, with 7 bases fitting TRBD2. V was clipped by 2 bases and J by 3 bases; unmatched bases: 10. Germline assignment: CDR1 SGHAT and CDR2 FQNNGV. The CDR3 is 16 residues long. The CDR3 bases are TGTGCCAGCAGCTTAAGAGCGGGGACTACCCTCTACGAGCAGTACTTC. Its protein is CASSLRAGTTLYEQYF.

The chain links TRBV7-9 to TRBJ1-2; D remains ambiguous. The CDR3 has 14 amino acids. CDR1 and CDR2 from the germline V gene are SEHNR and FQNEAQ (reference sequence). V dropped 4 bases and J dropped 6 bases, with 15 bases sitting between them. The CDR3 sequence: CASSSSAGPHGYTF. The CDR3 DNA reads TGTGCCAGCAGCTCCAGCGCGGGCCCACATGGCTACACCTTC.

V and J are TRBV19 and TRBJ1-1; D unresolved. The CDR3 length is 13 residues. Trimming took off 3 bases at V and 4 bases at J, with 9 bases between the two ends. In germline, CDR1 is LNHDA, CDR2 SQIVND (reference sequence). The CDR3 DNA is TGTGCCAGTAGTATCGGAAGAACCACTGAAGCTTTCTTT. Translation: CASSIGRTTEAFF.

The sample holds one count of this clone. This chain joins TRBV18 and TRBJ1-4; D gene unclear. With 3 bases removed from V and 8 bases from J, the gap between germline ends came to 4 bases. Germline CDR1 is KGHSH and CDR2 is LQKENI. The CDR3 runs to 11 residues. CDR3 sequence: CASSPAEKLFF. The CDR3 DNA sequence: TGTGCCAGCTCACCTGCCGAAAAACTGTTTTTT.

CDR3 nucleotide sequence: TGTGCCAGCTCTCCAAGAGACTTAGCCGCTGCGCAAGAGCAGTACTTC. Translating it yields CASSPRDLAAAQEQYF. The chain carries TRBV18 and TRBJ2-7; D gene unclear. Germline CDR1 and CDR2: KGHSH and LQKENI. V was shortened by 6 bases and J by 7 bases, with 25 bases between the two germline ends. There are 16 residues in the CDR3.

Comment on this clone: Other DNA sequences within the sample encode an identical CDR3. This chain links TRBV5-1 with TRBJ2-3, with 11 bases lining up with TRBD2. Unmatched junction bases numbered 4, after V lost 1 base and J lost 3 bases. The CDR3 is 16 residues long. Per the germline V gene, CDR1 is SGHRS and CDR2 is YFSETQ. The CDR3 coding sequence is TGCGCCAGCAGCTTGCCTCTAGCGGGAGGAACAGATACGCAGTATTTT. Encoded protein: CASSLPLAGGTDTQYF.